The source of this T cell receptor (beta chain) is a study of T-cell memory formation after mild COVID-19. Study context: The TCR clusters were mostly specific to one donor.

Study-wide results and limits: The finding that pre-infection memory included some responding clones suggested that cross-reactive memory joined.

A word on this clonotype: Its antigen is as yet unknown.

With constant-segment primers, 5'RACE yielded cDNA libraries of TCR alpha and TCR beta that carried sample barcodes and UMIs. MiXCR was run by TCRdb on the 5' RACE reads, yielding one entry per CDR3 protein. The sample carries about 400,000 distinct CDR3 sequences, approximately 18% recorded once. From germline, CDR1 is MRHNA and CDR2 SNTAGT. Trimming pared 8 bases from V and 4 bases from J, leaving 11 bases between. The CDR3 runs to 13 residues. This sequence originates from a young man who had mild COVID-19 (a few samples of this study predate the infection). Cell type and time point are not known. The sample consisted of PBMCs or a T cell subset sorted from them (not recorded which). The chain combines TRBV6-4 with TRBJ2-2; D call uncertain. The CDR3 DNA follows: TGTGCCAGCTCATTTCAGAGCACCGGGGAGCTGTTTTTT. Its protein product is CASSFQSTGELFF.